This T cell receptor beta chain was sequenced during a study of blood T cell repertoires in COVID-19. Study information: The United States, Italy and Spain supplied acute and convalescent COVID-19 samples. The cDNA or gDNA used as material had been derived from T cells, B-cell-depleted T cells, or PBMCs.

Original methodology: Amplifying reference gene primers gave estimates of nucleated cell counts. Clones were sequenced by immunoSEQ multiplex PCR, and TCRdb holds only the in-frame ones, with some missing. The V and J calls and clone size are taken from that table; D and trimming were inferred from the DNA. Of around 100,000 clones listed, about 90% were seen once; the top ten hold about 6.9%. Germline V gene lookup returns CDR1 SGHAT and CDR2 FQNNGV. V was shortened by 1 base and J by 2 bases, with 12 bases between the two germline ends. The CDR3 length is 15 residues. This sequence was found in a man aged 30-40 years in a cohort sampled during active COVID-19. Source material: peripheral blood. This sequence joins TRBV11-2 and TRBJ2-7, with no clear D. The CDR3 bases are TGTGCCAGCAGCTTAGGTCCTGGGCCGACCTACGAGCAGTACTTC. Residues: CASSLGPGPTYEQYF. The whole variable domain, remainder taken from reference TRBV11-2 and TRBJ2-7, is EAGVAQSPRYKIIEKRQSVAFWCNPISGHATLYWYQQILGQGPKLLIQFQNNGVVDDSQLPKDRFSAERLKGVDSTLKIQPAKLEDSAVYLCASSLGPGPTYEQYFGPGTRLTVT.